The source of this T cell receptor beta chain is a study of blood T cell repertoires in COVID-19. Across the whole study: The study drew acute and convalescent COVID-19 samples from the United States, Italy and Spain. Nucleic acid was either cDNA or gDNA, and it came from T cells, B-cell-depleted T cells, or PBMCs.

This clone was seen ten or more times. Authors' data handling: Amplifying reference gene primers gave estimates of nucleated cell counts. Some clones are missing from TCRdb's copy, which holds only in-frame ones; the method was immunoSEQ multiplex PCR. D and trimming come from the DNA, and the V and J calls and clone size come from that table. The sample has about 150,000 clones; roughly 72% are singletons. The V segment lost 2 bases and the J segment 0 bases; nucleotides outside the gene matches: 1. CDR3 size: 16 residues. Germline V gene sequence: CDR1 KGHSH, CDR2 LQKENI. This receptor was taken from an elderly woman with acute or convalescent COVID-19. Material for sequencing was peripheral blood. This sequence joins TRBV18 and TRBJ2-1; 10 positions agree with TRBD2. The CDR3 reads CASSPSSGSSYNEQFF. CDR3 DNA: TGTGCCAGCTCACCATCTAGCGGGAGCTCCTACAATGAGCAGTTCTTC.